This passage covers 15 T cell receptor beta chains from one sample sequenced in a study of blood T cell repertoires in COVID-19. Libraries were prepared by immunoSEQ multiplex PCR; TCRdb keeps only in-frame clonotypes and omits some of them. The sample has approximately 260,000 clones; about nine tenths are singletons. The sequenced sample was peripheral blood. These receptor sequences come from a woman aged 40 to 50 with acute or convalescent COVID-19.

The J gene is TRBJ1-2, the V gene TRBV7-2; TRBD1 aligns across 9 bases. V lost 4 bases and J lost 5; bases outside the gene matches: 5. Germline values: CDR1 SGHTA, CDR2 FQGNSA. This CDR3 has 14 residues. CDR3 sequence: CASSSTGGGYGYTF. The CDR3 bases are TGTGCCAGCAGCTCGACAGGGGGAGGATATGGCTACACCTTC. Filled out from reference TRBV7-2 and TRBJ1-2, the complete variable domain reads GAGVSQSPSNKVTEKGKDVELRCDPISGHTALYWYRQSLGQGLEFLIYFQGNSAPDKSGLPSDRFSAERTGGSVSTLTIQRTQQEDSAVYLCASSSTGGGYGYTFGSGTRLTVV.

This rearrangement joins TRBV5-6 to TRBJ1-3, with D possibly matching TRBD1 (6 bases). Deletions cut 5 bases from V and 4 bases from J, with 13 bases between. The CDR3 loop spans 14 amino acids. Germline loops: CDR1 SGHDT, CDR2 YYEEEE. DNA for the CDR3: TGTGCCAGCAGAATATACAGGGTAGGAAACACCATATATTTT. This encodes CASRIYRVGNTIYF.

Regarding this clone: The sample contains more than one DNA sequence encoding this CDR3. J is TRBJ2-5 and V is TRBV5-1; 9 positions agree with TRBD1. The CDR3 spans 14 residues. The germline gives CDR1 SGHRS, CDR2 YFSETQ. J was trimmed by 1 base and V by 2 bases; bases with no gene match: 0. CDR3 DNA sequence: TGCGCCAGCAGCTTACAGGGGGCCCAAGAGACCCAGTACTTC. Translation: CASSLQGAQETQYF.

The chain combines TRBV29-1 with TRBJ2-5; TRBD2 matches 10 bases. The junction had 14 bases not matched to a gene; V was cut back by 7 bases and J by 9 bases. This CDR3 contains 14 residues. From germline, CDR1 is SQVTM and CDR2 ANQGSEA. The CDR3 bases are TGCAGCGCCCCTAGCGGGAGTCAAGAGCTGGCCCAGTACTTC. Its translation: CSAPSGSQELAQYF.

This rearrangement joins TRBV9 to TRBJ1-1; unclear D gene. Between the trimmed V and J ends, which lost 0 bases and 1 base, there was a span of 7 bases. This CDR3 is built from 14 residues. Germline V gives CDR1 SGDLS, CDR2 YYNGEE. CDR3 nucleotide sequence: TGTGCCAGCAGCGTAGCACGGGAGAACACTGAAGCTTTCTTT. Its protein product is CASSVARENTEAFF.

As DNA, the CDR3 is TGTGCCATCTCCCGGGACACCGCCTACGAGCAGTACGTC. Translating it yields CAISRDTAYEQYV. The chain couples TRBV10-3 to TRBJ2-7, with a possible D match to TRBD1 (6 bases). Germline CDR1 ENHRY, CDR2 SYGVKD. The V gene lost 8 bases and the J gene lost 2 bases, with 13 bases spanning the gap. This CDR3 spans 13 amino acids.

This chain connects TRBV6-5 to TRBJ1-2, with D tentatively TRBD1 (5 bases). This CDR3 has 11 residues. CDR1 and CDR2 (germline): MNHEY, SVGAGI. Trimming removed 10 bases from V and 8 bases from J, with 14 bases in between. Here the CDR3 reads CATHRGNGYTF. Written as DNA, the CDR3 is TGTGCCACTCACCGGGGGAACGGCTACACCTTC.

This clone occurred a few times. The genes are TRBV6-5 and TRBJ1-2; D gene ambiguous. V was trimmed by 2 bases and J by 8 bases, leaving 15 bases between them. Germline V gives CDR1 MNHEY, CDR2 SVGAGI. The CDR3 is 14 amino acids. CDR3 bases: TGTGCCAGCAGTTACACCCCGATAGAGTTCGGCTACACCTTC. Protein sequence: CASSYTPIEFGYTF.

Remarks on this clone: This same CDR3 is encoded by further DNA sequences in the sample. The genes are TRBV6-5 and TRBJ1-2; D is perhaps TRBD1 (6 bases). Between the trimmed V and J ends, which lost 5 bases and 2 bases, there was a span of 9 bases. This CDR3 has 13 residues. Germline V lookup: CDR1 MNHEY, CDR2 SVGAGI. The CDR3 loop is CASSRTENYGYTF. The DNA for the CDR3 is TGTGCCAGCAGTCGGACAGAGAACTATGGCTACACCTTC.

A note on this clone: One junction end does not reproduce the germline sequence, and a read error may be involved. This rearrangement joins TRBV2 to TRBJ2-1; 8 positions agree with TRBD1. Germline values: CDR1 SNHLY, CDR2 FYNNEI. CDR3 length: 11 amino acids. The CDR3 loop reads CASSSGTGGLF. The CDR3 nucleotides read TGTGCCAGCAGTTCCGGGACAGGAGGGCTCTTC.

V and J are TRBV12-5 and TRBJ1-5; D not resolved. Trimming left V 5 bases short and J 5 bases short, with 7 bases between. Germline V gene lookup returns CDR1 LGHNT and CDR2 FRNRAP. This CDR3 is 12 amino acids long. This CDR3 reads CASGLLDQPQHF. As DNA, the CDR3 is TGTGCTAGTGGTCTGTTAGATCAGCCCCAGCATTTT.

Concerning this clone itself: The sample has other DNA sequences that encode this CDR3 too. The chain joins TRBV12-3 or TRBV12-4 to TRBJ2-3; D is unclear. The CDR3 has 12 residues. V dropped 6 bases and J dropped 0 bases, with 4 bases sitting between them. This CDR3 reads CASSRSTDTQYF. As DNA, the CDR3 is TGTGCCAGCAGCCGTAGCACAGATACGCAGTATTTT.

V gene TRBV24-1 combines with J gene TRBJ1-2, with TRBD1 identical over 7 bases. The length of the CDR3 is 13 residues. V lost 4 bases to trimming and J lost 6 bases; unmatched junction nucleotides: 4. Germline values: CDR1 KGHDR, CDR2 SFDVKD. The CDR3 here is CATSDGTVNGYTF. The CDR3 DNA reads as TGTGCCACCAGTGACGGGACAGTCAATGGCTACACCTTC.

This chain joins TRBV28 and TRBJ2-7; a possible D gene is TRBD1 (5 bases). Deletions cut 4 bases from V and 0 bases from J, with 16 bases between. The CDR3 loop spans 16 amino acids. Germline V gene lookup returns CDR1 MDHEN and CDR2 SYDVKM. DNA of the CDR3: TGTGCCAGCAGTTCCGTAGACAGAGCAGTCTCCTACGAGCAGTACGTC. Translation gives CASSSVDRAVSYEQYV.

The chain employs TRBV6-1 and TRBJ1-6; D perhaps matches TRBD1 (6 bases). This CDR3 has 15 residues. V was pared by 7 bases and J by 9 bases, with 19 bases between. Per germline, CDR1 MNHNS and CDR2 SASEGT. CDR3 protein: CASTPSGGESSPLHF. The CDR3 DNA sequence: TGTGCCAGCACCCCAAGCGGGGGCGAAAGTTCACCCCTCCACTTT.